The 20 T cell receptor beta chains below were found in one sample sequenced in a study of blood T cell repertoires in COVID-19. Assay: immunoSEQ multiplex PCR; the TCRdb copy retains only in-frame clones and omits some. The table records about 180,000 clones, 88% of them present only once. Sequencing used PBMCs or T cells enriched from blood (not recorded which). The receptors originated from a woman aged 18-30 years who had recovered from COVID-19.

CDR3 region: CASSTQGRTEAFF. The CDR3 DNA follows: TGTGCCAGCAGTACACAGGGGCGCACTGAAGCTTTCTTT. The chain joins TRBV6-5 to TRBJ1-1; 7 bases agree with TRBD1. Germline CDR1 and CDR2: MNHEY and SVGAGI. This CDR3 spans 13 amino acids. The trim removed 5 bases at V and 4 bases at J, leaving 4 bases unmatched.

The chain joins TRBV4-3 to TRBJ2-1, with 8 bases fitting TRBD1. In germline, CDR1 is LGHNA, CDR2 YSLEER. The ends lost 3 bases at V and 6 bases at J; junction bases unmatched: 13. The CDR3 contains 17 residues. Written as DNA, the CDR3 is TGCGCCAGCAGCCATGCGATAGGACAGGGTGCGGGCAATGAGCAGTTCTTC. As protein: CASSHAIGQGAGNEQFF.

CDR3 DNA: TGTGCCAGTACCCCTCGGAGCGCCGACACTGAAGCTTTCTTT. Residues: CASTPRSADTEAFF. V and J are TRBV19 and TRBJ1-1; D gene uncertain. Trimming took 7 bases from V and 3 from J, leaving 15 bases between them. From germline, CDR1 is LNHDA and CDR2 SQIVND (reference sequence). The CDR3 is made up of 14 amino acids.

The J gene is TRBJ2-3, the V gene TRBV7-8, with D perhaps TRBD1 (6 bases). This CDR3 has 16 residues. Between the trimmed V and J ends, which lost 1 base and 3 bases, there was a span of 14 bases. CDR1 and CDR2 (germline): SGHVS, FQNEAQ. CDR3 sequence: CASSLVQGRSTDTQYF. For the CDR3, the DNA is TGTGCCAGCAGCTTAGTTCAGGGGCGGAGTACAGATACGCAGTATTTT. The full variable domain, completed using reference TRBV7-8 and TRBJ2-3, is GAGVSQSPRYKVAKRGQDVALRCDPISGHVSLFWYQQALGQGPEFLTYFQNEAQLDKSGLPSDRFFAERPEGSVSTLKIQRTQQEDSAVYLCASSLVQGRSTDTQYFGPGTRLTVL.

The rearrangement links TRBV28 to TRBJ1-1, with 7 nucleotides matching TRBD1. With 6 bases clipped from V and 2 bases from J, the junction kept 9 bases outside the gene matches. The V gene's germline CDR1 is MDHEN and CDR2 SYDVKM. The CDR3 consists of 15 residues. For the CDR3, the DNA is TGTGCCAGCAGCCCCGTCGGGACAGTAAACACTGAAGCTTTCTTT. It translates to CASSPVGTVNTEAFF. The entire variable domain, with the rest obtained from reference TRBV28 and TRBJ1-1, is as follows: DVKVTQSSRYLVKRTGEKVFLECVQDMDHENMFWYRQDPGLGLRLIYFSYDVKMKEKGDIPEGYSVSREKKERFSLILESASTNQTSMYLCASSPVGTVNTEAFFGQGTRLTVV.

The chain has TRBV2 and TRBJ2-3, with a weak D call TRBD1 (5 bases). V was trimmed by 2 bases and J by 2 bases, leaving 11 bases between them. Germline lookup yields CDR1 SNHLY and CDR2 FYNNEI. This CDR3 is built from 15 residues. Here the CDR3 DNA reads TGTGCCAGCAGTGAAAGGCTAGGGGCCACAGATACGCAGTATTTT. The encoded protein is CASSERLGATDTQYF.

The chain is built from TRBV28 and TRBJ1-2; maybe TRBD1 (6 bases). V gave up 6 bases and J gave up 6 bases, with 23 bases separating them. This CDR3 has 16 amino acids. Germline V gives CDR1 MDHEN, CDR2 SYDVKM. In DNA form, the CDR3 reads TGTGCCAGCAGCTCGTCCGGGACACCCACACCCCATGGCTACACCTTC. This translates into CASSSSGTPTPHGYTF.

The chain links TRBV7-9 to TRBJ1-4; the D gene is possibly TRBD1 (6 bases). Trimming stripped 2 bases from V and 7 bases from J, with 14 bases between. This CDR3 has 15 residues. Germline CDR1 and CDR2: SEHNR and FQNEAQ (reference sequence). CDR3 DNA: TGTGCCAGCAGCTTATTACAGGGAGTCAGTGAAAAACTGTTTTTT. Amino acids: CASSLLQGVSEKLFF.

J is TRBJ2-3 and V is TRBV9; TRBD2 matches 9 bases. V gave up 4 bases and J gave up 2 bases; unmatched junction bases: 20. Per the germline V gene, CDR1 is SGDLS and CDR2 is YYNGEE. The CDR3 is made up of 20 amino acids. The CDR3 DNA reads as TGTGCCAGCAGCCCGCGCCTAAGCGGGAGGTGGGGGACGCACACAGATACGCAGTATTTT. Residues: CASSPRLSGRWGTHTDTQYF.

This clone was picked up one time. V gene TRBV15 combines with J gene TRBJ2-4, with 7 bases identical to TRBD2. Germline V lookup: CDR1 LNHNV, CDR2 YYDKDF (reference sequence). Trimming took 3 bases from V and 8 from J; bases not matched to a gene: 1. The CDR3 is 12 residues long. The CDR3 DNA sequence: TGTGCCACCAGCAGGGGGGGGGACATTCAGTACTTC. It codes for CATSRGGDIQYF.

The chain employs TRBV19 and TRBJ1-2; 9 bases are shared with TRBD1. Germline V gene lookup returns CDR1 LNHDA and CDR2 SQIVND (reference sequence). The CDR3 has 17 residues. With V trimmed by 4 bases and J by 3 bases, 12 bases remained unmatched. CDR3 sequence (DNA): TGTGCCAGTAGTACCGGGACAGGGATAACCCTCTACTATGGCTACACCTTC. Its protein product is CASSTGTGITLYYGYTF.

The chain joins TRBV7-9 to TRBJ1-6; TRBD1 matches at 7 bases. Germline V gene lookup returns CDR1 SEHNR and CDR2 FQNEAQ (reference sequence). The V gene end was trimmed by 5 bases and the J gene end by 8 bases; junction bases not matched to a gene: 6. CDR3 size: 14 residues. CDR3 sequence: CASSPGGLDSPLHF. CDR3 bases: TGTGCCAGCAGCCCAGGGGGTTTGGATTCACCCCTCCACTTT.

This chain connects TRBV2 to TRBJ2-5; TRBD2 matches 7 bases. The CDR3 runs 13 residues. V lost 11 bases, J lost 5 bases, and 11 bases stayed unmatched. CDR1 is SNHLY and CDR2 is FYNNEI in the germline V gene. The CDR3 spells CACISGYEETQYF. CDR3 bases: TGTGCCTGCATTAGCGGGTATGAGGAGACCCAGTACTTC.

This chain links TRBV4-2 with TRBJ1-1, with a possible D match to TRBD1 (5 bases). V was clipped by 1 base and J by 6 bases, with 6 bases between them. CDR1 and CDR2 (germline): LGHNA, YNFKEQ. This CDR3 comprises 12 residues. The CDR3 bases are TGTGCCAGCAGCCAAGGGGGCCCTGAAGCTTTCTTT. Residues: CASSQGGPEAFF.

The chain links TRBV25-1 to TRBJ1-5, with 9 bases that match TRBD1. V shed 2 bases, J shed 5 bases, and the junction held 4 bases outside the gene matches. The CDR3 spans 15 residues. The germline CDR1 and CDR2 sequences are MGHDK and SYGVNS. The CDR3 DNA follows: TGTGCCAGCAGTGAAGGGACAGGGATCCATCAGCCCCAGCATTTT. Amino acids: CASSEGTGIHQPQHF.

The V and J genes are TRBV7-9 and TRBJ1-3; unclear D gene. CDR3 length equals 16 residues. V lost 5 bases to trimming and J lost 0 bases, with 14 bases between them. Germline-derived CDR1 and CDR2 are SEHNR and FQNEAQ (reference sequence). The CDR3 protein is CASSNHPLGSGNTIYF. CDR3 DNA sequence: TGTGCCAGCAGCAACCACCCCCTAGGCTCTGGAAACACCATATATTTT.

This chain links TRBV4-2 with TRBJ1-3; 9 bases fit TRBD1. Per the germline V gene, CDR1 is LGHNA and CDR2 is YNFKEQ. This CDR3 spans 18 amino acids. The trim removed 0 bases at V and 5 bases at J, leaving 11 bases unmatched. CDR3 sequence (DNA): TGTGCCAGCAGCCAAGAAGATGAGGGACAGGGTTTTAGAAACACCATATATTTT. This translates into CASSQEDEGQGFRNTIYF.

The gene calls are TRBV2 and TRBJ2-5, with D uncertain. The CDR3 extends over 14 amino acids. CDR1 is SNHLY and CDR2 is FYNNEI in the germline V gene. V gave up 7 bases and J gave up 1 base, with 13 bases separating them. The CDR3 sequence: CASKETVLQETQYF. DNA of the CDR3: TGTGCCAGCAAAGAAACGGTCCTCCAAGAGACCCAGTACTTC.

The chain employs TRBV6-5 and TRBJ2-7; a weak D match, TRBD1 (8 bases). V lost 5 bases and J lost 2, with 13 bases in between. CDR3 size: 14 residues. Germline values: CDR1 MNHEY, CDR2 SVGAGI. This CDR3 reads CASSQQGGTYEQYF. Here the CDR3 DNA reads TGTGCCAGCAGTCAACAGGGGGGGACCTACGAGCAGTACTTC.

This rearrangement joins TRBV15 to TRBJ2-3, with a possible D match to TRBD2 (5 bases). Trimming removed 2 bases from V and 1 base from J, with 10 bases in between. The CDR3 has 15 amino acids. Germline V gene data show CDR1 as LNHNV and CDR2 as YYDKDF (reference sequence). The CDR3 protein is CATSRREGGTDTQYF. DNA for the CDR3: TGTGCCACCAGCAGACGGGAAGGCGGCACAGATACGCAGTATTTT.